Listed below are T cell receptor beta chains from one sample, sequenced in a study of cytomegalovirus exposure and HLA in healthy donors. Generated by immunoSEQ multiplex PCR, the TCRdb table keeps only in-frame clones and is missing some. The table lists 200,000 or so clones, 82% of them singletons. Source material: PBMCs. The receptors originated from a boy aged 2-15 years in good health and CMV-seronegative. Both conserved end residues are part of each CDR3. Each record gives: clone size, D gene, J gene, V gene, CDR3 protein, CDR3 DNA. A D gene is named only where the DNA matches it firmly. For some rows the clone size is stated as once, few or many, or as a class when expanded; others skip it.

few | NA | TRBJ2-2 | TRBV6-4 | CANKKKNTGELFF | TGTGCCAACAAAAAGAAGAACACCGGGGAGCTGTTTTTT
NA | NA | TRBJ2-1 | TRBV19 | CASSMSGGRNEQFF | TGTGCCAGTAGTATGTCAGGGGGGAGGAATGAGCAGTTCTTC
NA | TRBD2 | TRBJ2-5 | TRBV27 | CASSLFALTSSETQYF | TGTGCCAGCAGTTTATTCGCCCTGACTAGCTCGGAGACCCAGTACTTC
once | TRBD1 | TRBJ1-2 | TRBV7-9 | CASSLGDGTGDGYTF | TGTGCCAGCAGCTTAGGAGATGGGACAGGGGATGGCTACACCTTC
NA | NA | TRBJ1-1 | TRBV11-2 | CASRWGGEAFF | TGTGCCAGCAGATGGGGAGGTGAAGCTTTCTTT
NA | NA | TRBJ2-3 | TRBV28 | CASSFRRGLANRDTQYF | TGTGCCAGCAGTTTTCGCCGAGGCCTGGCAAATAGAGATACGCAGTATTTT
NA | NA | TRBJ2-1 | TRBV7-3 | CASSLRSTGTYNEQFF | TGTGCCAGCAGTCTACGGTCCACCGGGACATACAATGAGCAGTTCTTC
once | NA | TRBJ1-5 | TRBV7-2 | CASSLARRSNQPQHF | TGTGCCAGCAGCTTAGCCCGGCGGAGCAATCAGCCCCAGCATTTT
NA | NA | TRBJ1-6 | TRBV11-2 | CASSLRVSYNSPLHF | TGTGCCAGCAGCTTGAGGGTTAGTTATAATTCACCCCTCCACTTT
NA | NA | TRBJ2-7 | TRBV6-6 | CASSSRGSYEQYF | TGTGCCAGCAGTTCCAGGGGATCCTACGAGCAGTACTTC
once | TRBD1 | TRBJ2-7 | TRBV7-9 | CASSFGQGPYEQYF | TGTGCCAGCAGCTTCGGACAGGGTCCCTACGAGCAGTACTTC
NA | NA | TRBJ1-3 | TRBV9 | CASSVASSSGNTIYF | TGTGCCAGCAGCGTAGCTTCTAGCTCTGGAAACACCATATATTTT
NA | NA | TRBJ1-2 | TRBV19 | CASSIGRRANYGYTF | TGTGCCAGTAGTATAGGAAGGCGGGCGAACTATGGCTACACCTTC
NA | TRBD2 | TRBJ2-3 | TRBV4-2 | CASSQEAGGNTDTQYF | TGTGCCAGCAGCCAAGAGGCGGGGGGGAACACAGATACGCAGTATTTT
NA | TRBD2 | TRBJ2-5 | TRBV18 | CASSPRLAGGETQYF | TGTGCCAGCTCACCACGTCTAGCGGGGGGAGAGACCCAGTACTTC
NA | TRBD1 | TRBJ2-7 | TRBV9 | CASSVTGVGEQYF | TGTGCCAGCAGCGTAACAGGGGTGGGTGAGCAGTACTTC
NA | NA | TRBJ2-7 | TRBV29-1 | CSVDSGLGEQYF | TGCAGCGTCGACAGCGGGCTAGGGGAGCAGTACTTC
once | NA | TRBJ2-5 | TRBV6-1 | CASSHLDRKETQYF | TGTGCCAGCAGCCACCTGGACAGAAAAGAGACCCAGTACTTC
NA | NA | TRBJ2-5 | TRBV11-2 | CASSFGGQETQYF | TGTGCCAGCAGCTTCGGGGGACAAGAGACCCAGTACTTC
NA | TRBD1 | TRBJ2-7 | TRBV4-1 | CASSPGQGARIYEQYF | TGCGCCAGCAGCCCAGGACAGGGGGCGCGGATTTACGAGCAGTACTTC
NA | NA | TRBJ1-2 | TRBV4-3 | CASSQEILAIRLAGSGGYTF | TGCGCCAGCAGCCAAGAGATTCTGGCCATCAGACTGGCAGGGTCGGGCGGCTACACCTTC
NA | TRBD1 | TRBJ2-5 | TRBV6-6 | CASSYSDRGETQYF | TGTGCCAGCAGTTACTCGGACAGGGGGGAGACCCAGTACTTC
once | TRBD2 | TRBJ2-4 | TRBV7-2 | CASSLLHGTSGGRGNIQYF | TGTGCCAGCAGCCTCTTACACGGGACTAGCGGGGGCCGCGGGAACATTCAGTACTTC
NA | TRBD2 | TRBJ2-5 | TRBV5-4 | CASSLGASGGAEETQYF | TGTGCCAGCAGCTTGGGAGCTAGCGGGGGGGCCGAAGAGACCCAGTACTTC
NA | TRBD2 | TRBJ2-3 | TRBV5-1 | CASSSGGRYTDTQYF | TGCGCCAGCAGCTCGGGGGGGAGATACACAGATACGCAGTATTTT
NA | NA | TRBJ1-2 | TRBV4-3 | CASSQDAGRDLRNYGYTF | TGCGCCAGCAGCCAAGACGCGGGGCGGGATCTAAGGAACTATGGCTACACCTTC
NA | TRBD1 | TRBJ1-2 | TRBV5-4 | CASSLEDRALSWGYTF | TGTGCCAGCAGCTTGGAGGACAGGGCCCTTTCTTGGGGCTACACCTTC
NA | NA | TRBJ1-3 | TRBV10-1 | CASSEDSNSGNTIYF | TGCGCCAGCAGTGAGGACAGCAACTCTGGAAACACCATATATTTT
NA | TRBD2 | TRBJ2-3 | TRBV11-2 | CASSLPRGQASGGTDTQYF | TGTGCCAGCAGCCTCCCACGGGGTCAGGCAAGCGGGGGCACAGATACGCAGTATTTT
NA | NA | TRBJ1-2 | TRBV4-2 | CASSQDARVSSYTF | TGTGCCAGCAGCCAAGACGCCAGGGTAAGCAGCTACACCTTC
NA | NA | TRBJ1-2 | TRBV5-1 | CASSASGDGYTF | TGCGCCAGCAGCGCCTCAGGGGATGGCTACACCTTC
few | NA | TRBJ1-1 | TRBV13 | CASNRGFGNTEAFF | TGTGCCAGCAATAGGGGTTTTGGGAACACTGAAGCTTTCTTT
NA | NA | TRBJ1-4 | TRBV2 | CASREEATNEKLFF | TGTGCCAGCAGAGAGGAGGCAACTAATGAAAAACTGTTTTTT
few | NA | TRBJ2-7 | TRBV11-2 | CASSSIRGTYEQYF | TGTGCCAGCAGCTCTATCCGGGGGACCTACGAGCAGTACTTC
NA | NA | TRBJ2-5 | TRBV7-9 | CASSLGGPAQYF | TGTGCCAGCAGCCTCGGCGGTCCCGCCCAGTACTTC
once | TRBD1 | TRBJ1-1 | TRBV19 | CASTHRGMNTEAFF | TGTGCCAGTACCCACAGGGGGATGAACACTGAAGCTTTCTTT
NA | NA | TRBJ1-3 | TRBV5-1 | CASSLGGPASVNTIYF | TGCGCCAGCAGCTTGGGTGGGCCAGCCTCTGTAAACACCATATATTTT
NA | TRBD1 | TRBJ1-2 | TRBV7-3 | CASSPDRGDYGYTF | TGTGCCAGCAGCCCAGACAGGGGGGATTATGGCTACACCTTC
once | NA | TRBJ1-6 | TRBV19 | CASSIDLEWGDSPLHF | TGTGCCAGTAGTATAGATCTGGAATGGGGGGATTCACCCCTCCACTTT
NA | NA | TRBJ2-7 | TRBV5-4 | CASSETGLRGEQYF | TGTGCCAGCAGCGAGACAGGCCTAAGAGGCGAGCAGTACTTC
NA | TRBD1 | TRBJ1-1 | TRBV7-9 | CASVPRDREGYTEAFF | TGTGCCAGCGTACCCCGGGACAGGGAAGGGTACACTGAAGCTTTCTTT
NA | TRBD2 | TRBJ2-1 | TRBV7-9 | CASSLVPSGYNEQFF | TGTGCCAGCAGCTTAGTTCCTAGCGGCTACAATGAGCAGTTCTTC
NA | NA | TRBJ1-4 | TRBV6-5 | CASSRRDEKLFF | TGTGCCAGCAGTAGGAGGGACGAAAAACTGTTTTTT
NA | NA | TRBJ2-3 | TRBV5-6 | CASSLWTRVWAPSGDTQYF | TGTGCCAGCAGCTTGTGGACCCGGGTATGGGCCCCGAGCGGAGATACGCAGTATTTT
NA | TRBD1 | TRBJ1-4 | TRBV10-3 | CAISETGQGNEKLFF | TGTGCCATCAGCGAAACGGGACAGGGGAATGAAAAACTGTTTTTT
NA | TRBD2 | TRBJ2-3 | TRBV7-6 | CASSLLAGGTDTQYF | TGTGCCAGCAGCTTACTAGCGGGGGGTACAGATACGCAGTATTTT
few | NA | TRBJ1-1 | TRBV9 | CASSVDNEAFF | TGTGCCAGCAGCGTAGACAATGAAGCTTTCTTT
few | NA | TRBJ2-5 | TRBV4-3 | CASSQHGGETQYF | TGCGCCAGCAGCCAGCACGGGGGAGAGACCCAGTACTTC
NA | TRBD1 | TRBJ1-1 | TRBV11-2 | CASSVTGGTEAFF | TGTGCCAGCAGCGTCACAGGGGGCACTGAAGCTTTCTTT
once | NA | TRBJ2-3 | TRBV7-2 | CASSLISTDTQYF | TGTGCCAGCAGCTTAATAAGCACAGATACGCAGTATTTT
NA | TRBD2 | TRBJ2-1 | TRBV25-1 | CASSEWGGGGSNEQFF | TGTGCCAGCAGTGAATGGGGCGGGGGGGGCTCGAATGAGCAGTTCTTC
NA | NA | TRBJ2-2 | TRBV2 | CASSEGTVNTGELFF | TGTGCCAGCAGTGAAGGGACAGTGAACACCGGGGAGCTGTTTTTT
NA | TRBD1 | TRBJ1-2 | TRBV7-2 | CASSTGQGRYTF | TGTGCCAGCAGCACGGGACAGGGGCGCTACACCTTC
NA | NA | TRBJ2-7 | TRBV9 | CASSVGRATEQYF | TGTGCCAGCAGCGTAGGCAGGGCTACCGAGCAGTACTTC
NA | TRBD1 | TRBJ1-4 | TRBV19 | CASSRPGTGNEKLFF | TGTGCCAGTAGTCGCCCCGGGACAGGGAATGAAAAACTGTTTTTT
NA | NA | TRBJ1-1 | TRBV11-2 | CASSQGGDTEAFF | TGTGCCAGCAGTCAGGGAGGCGACACTGAAGCTTTCTTT
NA | NA | TRBJ1-1 | TRBV4-1 | CASSQEFSRGAGAFF | TGCGCCAGCAGCCAAGAATTTTCTCGGGGGGCGGGAGCTTTCTTT
once | NA | TRBJ1-2 | TRBV30 | CAWSPDSWGYTF | TGTGCCTGGAGCCCGGACAGTTGGGGCTACACCTTC
NA | NA | TRBJ1-5 | TRBV6-1 | CASSEEQGAPQHF | TGTGCCAGCAGTGAAGAACAGGGCGCGCCCCAGCATTTT